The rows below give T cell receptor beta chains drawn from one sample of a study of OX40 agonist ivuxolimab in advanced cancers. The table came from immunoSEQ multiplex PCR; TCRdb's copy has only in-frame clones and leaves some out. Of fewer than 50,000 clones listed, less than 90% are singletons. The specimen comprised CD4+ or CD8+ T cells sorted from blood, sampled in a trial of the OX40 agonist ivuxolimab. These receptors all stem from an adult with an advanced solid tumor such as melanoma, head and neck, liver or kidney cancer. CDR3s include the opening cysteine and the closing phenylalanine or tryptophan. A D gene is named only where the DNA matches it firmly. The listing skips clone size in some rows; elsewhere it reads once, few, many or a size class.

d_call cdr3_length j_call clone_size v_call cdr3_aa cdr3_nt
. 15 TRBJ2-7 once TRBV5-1 CASATSAAATSEQYF TGCGCCAGCGCCACCTCGGCCGCGGCTACCTCGGAGCAGTACTTC
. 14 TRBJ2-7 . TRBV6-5 CASSSPFTSDEQYF TGTGCCAGCAGTTCGCCTTTCACTAGTGACGAGCAGTACTTC
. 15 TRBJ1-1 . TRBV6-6 CASRNSQVTNTEAFF TGTGCCAGCAGAAACTCCCAGGTCACGAACACTGAAGCTTTCTTT
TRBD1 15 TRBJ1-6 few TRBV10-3 CASRDDRGLNSPLHF TGTGCCAGCAGGGATGACAGGGGGCTGAATTCACCCCTCCACTTT
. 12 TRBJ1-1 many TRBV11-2 CASSSAEEGAFF TGTGCCAGCAGCTCAGCAGAGGAGGGAGCTTTCTTT
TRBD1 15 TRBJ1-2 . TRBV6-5 CASRMGGTGDYGYTF TGTGCCAGCAGGATGGGCGGGACAGGGGATTATGGCTACACCTTC
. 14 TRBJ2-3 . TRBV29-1 CSALSQTGSDTQYF TGCAGCGCCTTGTCCCAAACAGGGTCCGATACGCAGTATTTT
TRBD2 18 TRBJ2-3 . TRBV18 CASSPGDLGLAGEDTQYF TGTGCCAGCTCACCAGGGGATCTAGGACTAGCGGGAGAAGATACGCAGTATTTT
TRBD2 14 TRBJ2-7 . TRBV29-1 CSATGLAGRGEQYF TGCAGCGCAACCGGACTAGCGGGAAGAGGCGAGCAGTACTTC
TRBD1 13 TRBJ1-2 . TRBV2 CASSNTGALGDTF TGTGCCAGCAGTAATACAGGGGCCCTCGGAGACACCTTC
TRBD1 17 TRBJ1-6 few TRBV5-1 CASRPGDRGFYNSPLHF TGCGCCAGCAGACCCGGGGACAGGGGATTTTATAATTCACCCCTCCACTTT
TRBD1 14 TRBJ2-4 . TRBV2 CASSDWDRLNIQYF TGTGCCAGCAGTGACTGGGACAGGTTAAACATTCAGTACTTC
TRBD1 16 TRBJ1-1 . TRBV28 CASSDGQGTMNTEAFF TGTGCCAGCAGCGACGGACAGGGGACTATGAACACTGAAGCTTTCTTT
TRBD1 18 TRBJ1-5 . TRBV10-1 CASSEAPGQRYSNQPQHF TGCGCCAGCAGTGAGGCACCGGGACAGAGATATAGCAATCAGCCCCAGCATTTT
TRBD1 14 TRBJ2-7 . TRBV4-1 CASSGTGLSYEQYF TGCGCCAGCAGCGGGACAGGGCTGAGCTACGAGCAGTACTTC
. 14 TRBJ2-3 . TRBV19 CASSISPKLDTQYF TGTGCCAGTAGTATTTCCCCCAAATTGGATACGCAGTATTTT
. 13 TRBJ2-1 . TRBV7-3 CASSLTLSSEQFF TGTGCCAGCAGCTTAACGCTAAGCTCTGAGCAGTTCTTC
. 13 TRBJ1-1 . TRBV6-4 CASSDRENTEAFF TGTGCCAGCAGTGACAGGGAGAACACTGAAGCTTTCTTT
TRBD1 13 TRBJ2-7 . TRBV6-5 CASRPQTGYEQYF TGTGCCAGTAGACCACAGACAGGGTACGAGCAGTACTTC
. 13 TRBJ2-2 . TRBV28 CASSSQVGGELFF TGTGCCAGCAGTTCGCAAGTGGGCGGGGAGCTGTTTTTT
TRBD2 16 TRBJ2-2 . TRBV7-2 CASSRRGGTATGELFF TGTGCCAGCAGCCGTCGCGGGGGGACCGCCACCGGGGAGCTGTTTTTT
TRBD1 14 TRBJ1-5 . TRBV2 CASRQGLSNQPQHF TGTGCCAGCAGACAGGGGTTAAGCAATCAGCCCCAGCATTTT
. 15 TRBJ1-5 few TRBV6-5 CASSYSRAVNQPQHF TGTGCCAGCAGTTACTCGAGGGCAGTCAATCAGCCCCAGCATTTT
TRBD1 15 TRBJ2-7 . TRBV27 CASSSGQGAYYEQYF TGTGCCAGCAGTTCCGGACAGGGGGCTTACTACGAGCAGTACTTC
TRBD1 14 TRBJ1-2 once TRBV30 CARFDRVVNYGYTF TGTGCCCGATTCGACAGGGTAGTTAACTATGGCTACACCTTC
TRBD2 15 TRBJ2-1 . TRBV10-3 CAIRPGLAGYNEQFF TGTGCCATCAGGCCGGGACTAGCCGGATACAATGAGCAGTTCTTC
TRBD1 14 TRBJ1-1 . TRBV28 CASTPGQVGTEAFF TGTGCCAGCACTCCGGGACAGGTCGGGACTGAAGCTTTCTTT